The T cell receptor beta chain described here comes from a study of shared clonotypes between healthy human individuals. General observations from the study: Among the subsets, naive ones generally showed larger estimated richness than memory ones. It was anticipated that sequencing depth would influence how many clonotypes donors shared. Sequencing of the sorted subsets was shown by rarefaction to be incomplete despite large depth.

Worth noting for this clone: What it recognizes is unknown.

V was shortened by 2 bases and J by 3 bases, with 12 bases between the two germline ends. Germline V gene lookup returns CDR1 SGHVS and CDR2 FNYEAQ. CDR3 length equals 15 residues. Division of CD4+ cells produced a CD45RA+ naive subset and a CD45RA-negative memory subset. Data came from immunoSEQ multiplex PCR; TCRdb stores just in-frame clones and leaves some out. Of about 2.4 million clones listed, roughly 93% are singletons. Sequencing input: naive CD4+ T cells from PBMCs. The sample's subset: CD45RA+ positively selected. The gene calls are TRBV7-6 and TRBJ2-3; D is perhaps TRBD2 (6 bases). This receptor was identified in a man aged 18 to 30 in good health. Some clones in this sample may be carry-over from other donors' samples. The DNA for the CDR3 is TGTGCCAGCAGCTTAACCGGGAGTATAACAGATACGCAGTATTTT. Translating it yields CASSLTGSITDTQYF.